Listed below are T cell receptor beta chains from one sample, sequenced in a study of blood T cell repertoires in COVID-19. Using immunoSEQ multiplex PCR, the repertoire was profiled, and TCRdb retains in-frame clones only, with some absent. Here the sample spans more than 300,000 clones, roughly 90% being singletons. Source material: PBMCs or T cells enriched from blood (not recorded which). The receptors stem from a woman aged 40-49 years who had been exposed to COVID-19. The CDR3 runs from the conserved cysteine through the conserved F or W. Each record gives: CDR3 length, V gene, J gene, CDR3 protein.

length: 16; V: TRBV3-1/TRBV3-2; J: TRBJ1-1; CDR3: CASSQDGAGGNTEAFF
length: 13; V: TRBV6-5; J: TRBJ2-1; CDR3: CASSPTGYGEQFF
length: 16; V: TRBV10-2; J: TRBJ2-1; CDR3: CASSGPRGRAVNEQFF
length: 16; V: TRBV19; J: TRBJ1-4; CDR3: CASSAGGADSNEKLFF
length: 15; V: TRBV4-3; J: TRBJ2-1; CDR3: CASSQSGLAGRVQFF
length: 16; V: TRBV7-2; J: TRBJ2-1; CDR3: CASSLGLAGGPHEQFF
length: 16; V: TRBV5-6; J: TRBJ1-5; CDR3: CASSLNRGISNQPQHF
length: 16; V: TRBV7-9; J: TRBJ1-1; CDR3: CASSLDMGRKNTEAFF
length: 17; V: TRBV5-1; J: TRBJ2-1; CDR3: CASSSGASGFFHNEQFF
length: 18; V: TRBV19; J: TRBJ2-4; CDR3: CASSPREARSLAKNIQYF
length: 15; V: TRBV6-4; J: TRBJ2-1; CDR3: CASSAGTSGYNEQFF
length: 13; V: TRBV6-5; J: TRBJ1-3; CDR3: CASSVQAGNTIYF
length: 15; V: TRBV9; J: TRBJ1-1; CDR3: CASSVAPDRDTEAFF
length: 13; V: TRBV6-5; J: TRBJ1-2; CDR3: CASRQNANYGYTF
length: 18; V: TRBV7-3; J: TRBJ1-4; CDR3: CASSPPGQGKPTNEKLFF
length: 16; V: TRBV11-3; J: TRBJ2-2; CDR3: CASSRKKGGNTGELFF
length: 15; V: TRBV7-9; J: TRBJ1-4; CDR3: CASSLESATNEKLFF
length: 17; V: TRBV20-1; J: TRBJ2-3; CDR3: CSASTLAGSPSTDTQYF
length: 15; V: TRBV3-1/TRBV3-2; J: TRBJ1-1; CDR3: CASSQRGQGWTEAFF
length: 16; V: TRBV27; J: TRBJ1-6; CDR3: CASSLSWAGNNSPLHF
length: 14; V: TRBV30; J: TRBJ1-2; CDR3: CAWSSPRGNYGYTF
length: 14; V: TRBV7-8; J: TRBJ2-3; CDR3: CASSLRPTTDTQYF
length: 14; V: TRBV6-5; J: TRBJ1-6; CDR3: CASSTTGLNSPLHF
length: 10; V: TRBV30; J: TRBJ1-1; CDR3: CAWSAGRAFF
length: 13; V: TRBV10-2; J: TRBJ2-5; CDR3: CASSPLWSETQYF
length: 13; V: TRBV9; J: TRBJ1-2; CDR3: CASSDRDRGTYTF
length: 15; V: TRBV13; J: TRBJ2-1; CDR3: CASPRGQGTDNEQFF
length: 12; V: TRBV19; J: TRBJ1-5; CDR3: CASTGGNQPQHF
length: 15; V: TRBV9; J: TRBJ2-1; CDR3: CASSVDRGVGNEQFF
length: 15; V: TRBV7-2; J: TRBJ2-2; CDR3: CASSSAGSNTGELFF
length: 15; V: TRBV5-1; J: TRBJ1-2; CDR3: CASSLGAFGNYGYTF